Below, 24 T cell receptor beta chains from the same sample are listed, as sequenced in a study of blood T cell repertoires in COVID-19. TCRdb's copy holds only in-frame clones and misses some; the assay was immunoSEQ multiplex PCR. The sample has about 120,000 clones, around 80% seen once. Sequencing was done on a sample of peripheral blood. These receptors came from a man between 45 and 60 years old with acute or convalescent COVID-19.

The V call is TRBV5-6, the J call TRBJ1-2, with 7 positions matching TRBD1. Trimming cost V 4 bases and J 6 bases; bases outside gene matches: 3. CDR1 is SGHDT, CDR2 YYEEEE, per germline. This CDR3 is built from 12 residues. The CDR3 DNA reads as TGTGCCAGCAGCGAGAGGGGGCATGGCTACACCTTC. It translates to CASSERGHGYTF.

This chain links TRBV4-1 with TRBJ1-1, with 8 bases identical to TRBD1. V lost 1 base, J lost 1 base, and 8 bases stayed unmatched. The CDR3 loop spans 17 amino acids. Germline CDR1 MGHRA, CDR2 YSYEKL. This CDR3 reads CASSQAGMDRANTEAFF. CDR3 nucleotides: TGCGCCAGCAGCCAAGCGGGGATGGACAGGGCGAACACTGAAGCTTTCTTT.

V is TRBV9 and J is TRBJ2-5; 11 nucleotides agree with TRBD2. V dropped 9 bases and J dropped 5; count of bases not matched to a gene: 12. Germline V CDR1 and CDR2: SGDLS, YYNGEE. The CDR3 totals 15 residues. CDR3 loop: CANPTSGKSRETQYF. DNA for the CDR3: TGTGCCAACCCGACTAGCGGGAAAAGCCGGGAGACCCAGTACTTC. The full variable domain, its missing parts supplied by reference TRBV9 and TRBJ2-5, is DSGVTQTPKHLITATGQRVTLRCSPRSGDLSVYWYQQSLDQGLQFLIQYYNGEERAKGNILERFSAQQFPDLHSELNLSSLELGDSALYFCANPTSGKSRETQYFGPGTRLLVL.

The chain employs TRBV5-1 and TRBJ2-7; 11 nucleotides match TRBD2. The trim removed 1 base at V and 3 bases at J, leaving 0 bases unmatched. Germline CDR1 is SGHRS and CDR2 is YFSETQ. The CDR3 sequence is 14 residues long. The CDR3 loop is CASSLTSGSYEQYF. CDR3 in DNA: TGCGCCAGCAGCTTGACTAGCGGGAGCTACGAGCAGTACTTC. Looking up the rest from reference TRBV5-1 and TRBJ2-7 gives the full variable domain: KAGVTQTPRYLIKTRGQQVTLSCSPISGHRSVSWYQQTPGQGLQFLFEYFSETQRNKGNFPGRFSGRQFSNSRSEMNVSTLELGDSALYLCASSLTSGSYEQYFGPGTRLTVT.

In DNA, the CDR3 is TGTGCCAGCAGCAGGCCTATACAGGGGGCGCCTGAAGCTTTCTTT. The encoded protein is CASSRPIQGAPEAFF. V usage is TRBV7-8 and J usage is TRBJ1-1, with TRBD1 matching over 9 bases. The germline V gene encodes CDR1 SGHVS and CDR2 FQNEAQ. J lost 6 bases, V lost 5 bases, and 10 bases had no gene match. The CDR3 sequence is 15 residues long.

DNA of the CDR3: TGTGCCATCAGGACAGGGGGGAACACTGAAGCTTTCTTT. Translation: CAIRTGGNTEAFF. The chain carries TRBV10-3 and TRBJ1-1; the match to TRBD1 covers 9 bases. The J segment lost 1 base and the V segment lost 6 bases, leaving 0 bases of the junction unmatched. Germline V gives CDR1 ENHRY, CDR2 SYGVKD. This CDR3 is built from 13 residues.

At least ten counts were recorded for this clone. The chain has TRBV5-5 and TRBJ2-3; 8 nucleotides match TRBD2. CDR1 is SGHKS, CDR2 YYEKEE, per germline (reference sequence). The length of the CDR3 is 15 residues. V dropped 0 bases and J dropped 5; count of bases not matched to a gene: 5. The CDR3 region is CASSLVAGWEDTQYF. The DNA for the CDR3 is TGTGCCAGCAGCTTGGTAGCGGGATGGGAAGATACGCAGTATTTT.

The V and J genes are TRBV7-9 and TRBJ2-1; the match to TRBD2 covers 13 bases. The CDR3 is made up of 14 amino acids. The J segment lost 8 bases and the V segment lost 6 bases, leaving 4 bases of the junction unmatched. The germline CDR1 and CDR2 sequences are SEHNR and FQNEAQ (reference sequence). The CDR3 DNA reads TGTGCCAGCAGACCTGGACTAGCGGGGGATGAGCAGTTCTTC. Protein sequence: CASRPGLAGDEQFF.

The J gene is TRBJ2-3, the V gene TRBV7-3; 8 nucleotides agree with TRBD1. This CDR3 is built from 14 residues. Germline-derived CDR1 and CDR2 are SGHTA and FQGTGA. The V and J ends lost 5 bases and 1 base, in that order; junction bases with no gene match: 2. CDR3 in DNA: TGTGCCAGCAGCGCGGACAGGGGCACAGATACGCAGTATTTT. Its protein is CASSADRGTDTQYF.

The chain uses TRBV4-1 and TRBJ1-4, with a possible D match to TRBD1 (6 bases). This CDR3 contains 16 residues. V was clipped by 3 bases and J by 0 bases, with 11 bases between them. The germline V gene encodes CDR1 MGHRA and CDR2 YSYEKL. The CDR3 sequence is CASSHQGSATNEKLFF. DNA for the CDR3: TGCGCCAGCAGCCATCAGGGGAGTGCAACTAATGAAAAACTGTTTTTT.

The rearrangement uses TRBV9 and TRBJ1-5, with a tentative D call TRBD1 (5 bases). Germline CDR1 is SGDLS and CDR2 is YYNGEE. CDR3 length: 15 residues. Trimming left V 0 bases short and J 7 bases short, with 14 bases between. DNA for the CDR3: TGTGCCAGCAGCGTAGGAAGCAGGGAAGGCCAGCCCCAGCATTTT. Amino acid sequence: CASSVGSREGQPQHF.

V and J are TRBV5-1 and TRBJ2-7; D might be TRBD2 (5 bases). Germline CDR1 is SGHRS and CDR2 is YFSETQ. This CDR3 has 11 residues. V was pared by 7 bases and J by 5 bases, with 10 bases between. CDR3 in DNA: TGCGCCAGCGGTGGGCGGGACGAGCAGTACTTC. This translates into CASGGRDEQYF.

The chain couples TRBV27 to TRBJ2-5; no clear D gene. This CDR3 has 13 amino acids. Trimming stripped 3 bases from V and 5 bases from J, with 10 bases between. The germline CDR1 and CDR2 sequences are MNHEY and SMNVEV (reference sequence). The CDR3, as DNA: TGTGCCAGCAGTTTTTTAGTATCGGAGACCCAGTACTTC. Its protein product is CASSFLVSETQYF.

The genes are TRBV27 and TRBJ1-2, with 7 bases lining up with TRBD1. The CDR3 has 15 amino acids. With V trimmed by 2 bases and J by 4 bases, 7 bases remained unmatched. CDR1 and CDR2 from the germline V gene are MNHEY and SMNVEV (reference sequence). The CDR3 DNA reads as TGTGCCAGCAGTTTAAAGGCAGGGGGGATCTATGGCTACACCTTC. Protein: CASSLKAGGIYGYTF.

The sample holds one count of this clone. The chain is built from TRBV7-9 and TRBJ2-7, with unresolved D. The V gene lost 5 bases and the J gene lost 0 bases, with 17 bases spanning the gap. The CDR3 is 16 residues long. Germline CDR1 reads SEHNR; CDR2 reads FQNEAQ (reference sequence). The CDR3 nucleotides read TGTGCCAGCAGCAGCTCGACGGAGTCATTCTCCTACGAGCAGTACTTC. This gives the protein CASSSSTESFSYEQYF.

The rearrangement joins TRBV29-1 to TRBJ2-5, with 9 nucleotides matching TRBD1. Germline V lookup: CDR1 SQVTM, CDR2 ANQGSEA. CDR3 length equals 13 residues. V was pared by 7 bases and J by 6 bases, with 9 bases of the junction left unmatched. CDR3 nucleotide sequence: TGCAGCGCCGCACAGGGGGCCGCGAAGACCCAGTACTTC. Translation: CSAAQGAAKTQYF.

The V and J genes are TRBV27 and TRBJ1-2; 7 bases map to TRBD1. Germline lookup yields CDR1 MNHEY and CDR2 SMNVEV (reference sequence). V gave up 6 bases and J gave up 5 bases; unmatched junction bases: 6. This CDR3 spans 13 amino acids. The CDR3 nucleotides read TGTGCCAGCAGGGCCGGGACAGAATATGGCTACACCTTC. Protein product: CASRAGTEYGYTF.

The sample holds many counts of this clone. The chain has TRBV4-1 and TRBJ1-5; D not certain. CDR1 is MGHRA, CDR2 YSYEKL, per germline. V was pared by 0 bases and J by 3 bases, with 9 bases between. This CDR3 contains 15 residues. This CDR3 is CASSQDWPYNQPQHF. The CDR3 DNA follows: TGCGCCAGCAGCCAAGATTGGCCGTACAATCAGCCCCAGCATTTT.

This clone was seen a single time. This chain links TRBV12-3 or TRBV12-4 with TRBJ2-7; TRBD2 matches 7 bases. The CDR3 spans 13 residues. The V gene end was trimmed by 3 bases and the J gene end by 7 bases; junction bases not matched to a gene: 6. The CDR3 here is CASSFGGSGEQYF. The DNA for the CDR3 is TGTGCCAGCAGTTTTGGCGGGAGCGGAGAGCAGTACTTC.

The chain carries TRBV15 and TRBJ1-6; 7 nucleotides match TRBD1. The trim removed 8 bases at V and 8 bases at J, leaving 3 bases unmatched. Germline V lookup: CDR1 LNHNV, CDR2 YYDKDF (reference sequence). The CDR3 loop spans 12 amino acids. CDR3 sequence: CATGTVYSPLHF. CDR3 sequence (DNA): TGTGCCACCGGGACAGTCTATTCACCCCTCCACTTT.

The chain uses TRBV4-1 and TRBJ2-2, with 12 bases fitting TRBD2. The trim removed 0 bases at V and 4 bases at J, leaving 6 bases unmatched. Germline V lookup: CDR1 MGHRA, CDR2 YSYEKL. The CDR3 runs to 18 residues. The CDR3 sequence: CASSQDRTSGVITGELFF. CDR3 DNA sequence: TGCGCCAGCAGCCAAGATAGGACTAGCGGGGTGATCACCGGGGAGCTGTTTTTT.

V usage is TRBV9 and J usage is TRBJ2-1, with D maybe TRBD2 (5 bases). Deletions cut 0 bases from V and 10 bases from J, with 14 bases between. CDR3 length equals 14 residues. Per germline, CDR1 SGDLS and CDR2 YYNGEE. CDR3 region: CASSVGAPRGEQFF. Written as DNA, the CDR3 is TGTGCCAGCAGCGTAGGGGCTCCTCGGGGAGAGCAGTTCTTC.

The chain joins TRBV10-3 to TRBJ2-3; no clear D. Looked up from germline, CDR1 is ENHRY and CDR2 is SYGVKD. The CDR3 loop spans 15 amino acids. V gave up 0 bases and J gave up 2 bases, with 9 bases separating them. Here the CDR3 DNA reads TGTGCCATCAGTGAGTCAACAACCCTCACAGATACGCAGTATTTT. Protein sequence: CAISESTTLTDTQYF.

The CDR3 region has the DNA TGCGCCAGCAGCTTGGAACAGGGGGCGATCGGGACCCAGTACTTC. Amino acids: CASSLEQGAIGTQYF. The chain is built from TRBV5-1 and TRBJ2-5; the match to TRBD1 covers 9 bases. CDR1 and CDR2 (germline): SGHRS, YFSETQ. Unmatched junction bases numbered 7, after V lost 0 bases and J lost 7 bases. The CDR3 runs to 15 residues.